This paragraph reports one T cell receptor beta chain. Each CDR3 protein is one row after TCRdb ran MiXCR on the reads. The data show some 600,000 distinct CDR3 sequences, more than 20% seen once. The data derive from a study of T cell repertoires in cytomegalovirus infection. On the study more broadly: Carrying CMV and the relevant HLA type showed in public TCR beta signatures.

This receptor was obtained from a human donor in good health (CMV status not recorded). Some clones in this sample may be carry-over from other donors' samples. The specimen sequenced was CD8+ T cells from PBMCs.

Written as DNA, the CDR3 is TGTGCCAGCAGCTTAGAAACCACCCGGAGCGGGGGCCGGGTTCACTATAGCAATCAGCCCCAGCATTTT. Residues: CASSLETTRSGGRVHYSNQPQHF. This chain connects TRBV7-9 to TRBJ1-5; TRBD1 is a possible D gene (6 bases). The CDR3 spans 23 residues. Trimming took off 1 base at V and 0 bases at J, with 31 bases between the two ends. Germline CDR1 is SEHNR and CDR2 is FQNEAQ (reference sequence). The whole variable domain, filled in from reference TRBV7-9 and TRBJ1-5, reads DTGVSQNPRHKITKRGQNVTFRCDPISEHNRLYWYRQTLGQGPEFLTYFQNEAQLEKSRLLSDRFSAERPKGSFSTLEIQRTEQGDSAMYLCASSLETTRSGGRVHYSNQPQHFGDGTRLSIL.